Listed below are T cell receptor beta chains from one sample, sequenced in a study of regulatory T cells in long-lasting Graves disease. MiXCR was run by TCRdb on the multiplex PCR reads, yielding one entry per CDR3 protein. The sample holds around 450,000 distinct CDR3 sequences, 15% seen once. This same sample was also taken into another study, of T cells in Graves' hyperthyroidism and ophthalmopathy.

Material: peripheral blood mononuclear cells (PBMCs), obtained at new diagnosis, from a patient treated with antithyroid drugs. These receptors were obtained from a woman between 40 and 50 years old with Graves disease. CDR3s include the opening cysteine and the closing phenylalanine or tryptophan. A D gene is named only where the DNA matches it firmly. A row's size may be missing; if present it is once, few, many or a size class.

J gene: TRBJ2-5; clone size: many; D gene: TRBD1; V gene: TRBV10-3; CDR3 DNA: TGTGCCATCAGGGCCGGGACAGGGATAATGGAGACCCAGTACTTC; CDR3 protein: CAIRAGTGIMETQYF
J gene: TRBJ2-2; clone size: few; D gene: TRBD1; V gene: TRBV20-1; CDR3 DNA: TGCAGTGCTAGACAGGGTTGGGGACAGGGGGCCGGGGAGCTGTTTTTT; CDR3 protein: CSARQGWGQGAGELFF
J gene: TRBJ1-2; clone size: many; D gene: TRBD1; V gene: TRBV28; CDR3 DNA: TGTGCCAGCAGTTTACCCAGGGGGCTCTCCGACGGCTACACCTTC; CDR3 protein: CASSLPRGLSDGYTF
J gene: TRBJ1-6; clone size: many; D gene: .; V gene: TRBV12-3/TRBV12-4; CDR3 DNA: TGTGCCAGCAGCCATAACTTAGCACTTAATTCACCCCTCCACTTT; CDR3 protein: CASSHNLALNSPLHF
J gene: TRBJ1-3; clone size: many; D gene: .; V gene: TRBV28; CDR3 DNA: TGTGCCAGCAGTTCAGACTGGGACAAAGGAACTGGGGGAAACACCATATATTTT; CDR3 protein: CASSSDWDKGTGGNTIYF
J gene: TRBJ2-7; clone size: many; D gene: .; V gene: TRBV18; CDR3 DNA: TGTGCCAGCTCACCAGGGCTTCGCGACGAGCAGTACTTC; CDR3 protein: CASSPGLRDEQYF
J gene: TRBJ1-1; clone size: few; D gene: .; V gene: TRBV4-3; CDR3 DNA: TGCGCCAGCAGCCAAGGGGATGGGAGGATGGCTTTCTTT; CDR3 protein: CASSQGDGRMAFF
J gene: TRBJ1-1; clone size: .; D gene: TRBD1; V gene: TRBV10-2; CDR3 DNA: TGCGCCAGCAGTGAGCTATCAATAAGAGGGACAGACATGAACACTGAAGCTTTCTTT; CDR3 protein: CASSELSIRGTDMNTEAFF
J gene: TRBJ2-2; clone size: many; D gene: .; V gene: TRBV12-3/TRBV12-4; CDR3 DNA: TGTGCCAGCAGTTTCCCTGGGAAGGACACCGGGGAGCTGTTTTTT; CDR3 protein: CASSFPGKDTGELFF
J gene: TRBJ2-2; clone size: few; D gene: .; V gene: TRBV5-6; CDR3 DNA: TGTGCCAGCAGCTTGGAGGGAGCCACCGGGGAGCTGTTTTTT; CDR3 protein: CASSLEGATGELFF
J gene: TRBJ2-1; clone size: many; D gene: TRBD2; V gene: TRBV6-1; CDR3 DNA: TGTGCCAGCAGTGCCGGGACTAGCGGCAACAATGAGCAGTTCTTC; CDR3 protein: CASSAGTSGNNEQFF
J gene: TRBJ2-7; clone size: many; D gene: TRBD2; V gene: TRBV10-3; CDR3 DNA: TGTGCCATCAGTGAGCCACTAGCGGATTACGAGCAGTACTTC; CDR3 protein: CAISEPLADYEQYF
J gene: TRBJ2-2; clone size: many; D gene: TRBD2; V gene: TRBV2; CDR3 DNA: TGTGCCAGCAGACTACTAGCGACGAACACCGGGGAGCTGTTTTTT; CDR3 protein: CASRLLATNTGELFF
J gene: TRBJ1-4; clone size: many; D gene: .; V gene: TRBV28; CDR3 DNA: TGTGCCAGCAGTTTCCCAGGGACGGAAAAACTGTTTTTT; CDR3 protein: CASSFPGTEKLFF
J gene: TRBJ2-1; clone size: many; D gene: .; V gene: TRBV28; CDR3 DNA: TGTGCCAGCAGTTTGTCGGTTAACAGCGATGAGCAGTTCTTC; CDR3 protein: CASSLSVNSDEQFF
J gene: TRBJ2-3; clone size: .; D gene: .; V gene: TRBV7-3; CDR3 DNA: TGTGCCAGCAGCTTAAGGGGCAGGGCTATCCCAGATACGCAGTATTTT; CDR3 protein: CASSLRGRAIPDTQYF
J gene: TRBJ1-4; clone size: many; D gene: .; V gene: TRBV7-9; CDR3 DNA: TGTGCCAGCAGCCCTGGAGGGCAGGCCTATAATGAAAAACTGTTTTTT; CDR3 protein: CASSPGGQAYNEKLFF
J gene: TRBJ2-7; clone size: few; D gene: TRBD1; V gene: TRBV19; CDR3 DNA: TGTGCCAGTAGTACCAGGGGGCAGTTCGACGAGCAGTACTTC; CDR3 protein: CASSTRGQFDEQYF
J gene: TRBJ2-1; clone size: many; D gene: .; V gene: TRBV2; CDR3 DNA: TGTGCCAGCAGGAGACTAGATTTAAGCGGTGAGCAGTTCTTC; CDR3 protein: CASRRLDLSGEQFF
J gene: TRBJ2-2; clone size: .; D gene: .; V gene: TRBV30; CDR3 DNA: TGTGCCTGGAGTGTCATCGGGGAGCTGTTTTTT; CDR3 protein: CAWSVIGELFF
J gene: TRBJ2-7; clone size: many; D gene: TRBD2; V gene: TRBV7-2; CDR3 DNA: TGTGCCAGCAGCCCCCGGGGCGGGAGGGATTACGAGCAGTACTTC; CDR3 protein: CASSPRGGRDYEQYF
J gene: TRBJ1-1; clone size: many; D gene: TRBD1; V gene: TRBV3-1; CDR3 DNA: TGTGCCAGCAGCCTTGGACAGGGGGCTACTGAAGCTTTCTTT; CDR3 protein: CASSLGQGATEAFF
J gene: TRBJ2-7; clone size: .; D gene: .; V gene: TRBV4-1; CDR3 DNA: TGCGCCAGCAGCCAGGGGCTATCGGGAGCCTACGAGCAGTACTTC; CDR3 protein: CASSQGLSGAYEQYF
J gene: TRBJ2-3; clone size: many; D gene: TRBD2; V gene: TRBV4-1; CDR3 DNA: TGCGCCAGCAGCCAAGATGGTAGCGGGGGAGATACGCAGTATTTT; CDR3 protein: CASSQDGSGGDTQYF
J gene: TRBJ2-7; clone size: .; D gene: TRBD2; V gene: TRBV7-6; CDR3 DNA: TGTGCCAGCAGCCTTATAGCGGGAGGGCCCCTGGACTTC; CDR3 protein: CASSLIAGGPLDF
J gene: TRBJ1-2; clone size: .; D gene: .; V gene: TRBV6-1; CDR3 DNA: TGTGCCAGCAGTGAAGCGGGCAGGGGTGTTGGCTACACCTTC; CDR3 protein: CASSEAGRGVGYTF
J gene: TRBJ1-2; clone size: .; D gene: .; V gene: TRBV2; CDR3 DNA: TGTGCCAGAGCCAACGACGGGACCTATGGCTACACCTTC; CDR3 protein: CARANDGTYGYTF
J gene: TRBJ1-1; clone size: .; D gene: TRBD1; V gene: TRBV14; CDR3 DNA: TGTGCCAGCAGCGCCGACAGGGATGCTTTCTTT; CDR3 protein: CASSADRDAFF
J gene: TRBJ1-5; clone size: many; D gene: .; V gene: TRBV6-5; CDR3 DNA: TGTGCCAGCAGTTATACGGGGGGCCAAAATCAGCCCCAGCATTTT; CDR3 protein: CASSYTGGQNQPQHF
J gene: TRBJ2-3; clone size: few; D gene: .; V gene: TRBV6-2/TRBV6-3; CDR3 DNA: TGTGCCAGCAGCGCTAGCGCGGGAAGCACAGATACGCAGTATTTT; CDR3 protein: CASSASAGSTDTQYF
J gene: TRBJ2-3; clone size: many; D gene: .; V gene: TRBV10-3; CDR3 DNA: TGTGCCATCAGTGCAACAGATACGCAGTATTTT; CDR3 protein: CAISATDTQYF
J gene: TRBJ1-4; clone size: .; D gene: .; V gene: TRBV6-2/TRBV6-3; CDR3 DNA: TGTGCCAGCAGCCAAGGAGTTACTGCAACTAATGAAAAACTGTTTTTT; CDR3 protein: CASSQGVTATNEKLFF
J gene: TRBJ2-3; clone size: many; D gene: .; V gene: TRBV7-6; CDR3 DNA: TGTGCCAGCAGCTTGGCCGGGAGCGTCACAGATACGCAGTATTTT; CDR3 protein: CASSLAGSVTDTQYF
J gene: TRBJ2-7; clone size: many; D gene: .; V gene: TRBV7-2; CDR3 DNA: TGTGCCAGCAACCCTGAACCGTACGAGCAGTACTTC; CDR3 protein: CASNPEPYEQYF
J gene: TRBJ2-6; clone size: few; D gene: .; V gene: TRBV6-2/TRBV6-3; CDR3 DNA: TGTGCCAGCAGCCTACGGGCCAACGTCCTGACTTTC; CDR3 protein: CASSLRANVLTF
J gene: TRBJ2-1; clone size: .; D gene: TRBD2; V gene: TRBV25-1; CDR3 DNA: TGTGCCAGCAGTGACAGGACTAGCGTCTACAATGAGCAGTTCTTC; CDR3 protein: CASSDRTSVYNEQFF
J gene: TRBJ1-2; clone size: many; D gene: .; V gene: TRBV6-5; CDR3 DNA: TGTGCCAGCAGTTACTCGCTTGTGGGGGACTATGGCTACACCTTC; CDR3 protein: CASSYSLVGDYGYTF
J gene: TRBJ1-2; clone size: many; D gene: .; V gene: TRBV30; CDR3 DNA: TGTGCCTGGAGTCAGGGGATAGATCGCGGCTACACCTTC; CDR3 protein: CAWSQGIDRGYTF
J gene: TRBJ2-6; clone size: .; D gene: .; V gene: TRBV27; CDR3 DNA: TGTGCCAGCAGTTTAAAAAGGGACATTGCTGGGGCCAACGTCCTGACTTTC; CDR3 protein: CASSLKRDIAGANVLTF
J gene: TRBJ2-3; clone size: .; D gene: TRBD2; V gene: TRBV30; CDR3 DNA: TGTGCCTGGAGTACTATCTCAAGCGGGAGGGCGGATACGCAGTATTTT; CDR3 protein: CAWSTISSGRADTQYF
J gene: TRBJ2-7; clone size: .; D gene: .; V gene: TRBV14; CDR3 DNA: TGTGCCAGCAGCCCCGGACCTCCATCCTACGAGCAGTACTTC; CDR3 protein: CASSPGPPSYEQYF
J gene: TRBJ1-6; clone size: many; D gene: TRBD1; V gene: TRBV28; CDR3 DNA: TGTGCCAGCAGTTTATTGAGGGGGCAAAGATCACCCCTCCACTTT; CDR3 protein: CASSLLRGQRSPLHF
J gene: TRBJ1-4; clone size: many; D gene: .; V gene: TRBV20-1; CDR3 DNA: TGCAGTGCTAGAGTTGGGGTGAACAGGAATAATGAAAAACTGTTTTTT; CDR3 protein: CSARVGVNRNNEKLFF
J gene: TRBJ2-5; clone size: few; D gene: TRBD2; V gene: TRBV20-1; CDR3 DNA: TGCAGTGCTAGCGTAGCGGGAGGATCTCCGGAGACCCAGTACTTC; CDR3 protein: CSASVAGGSPETQYF
J gene: TRBJ2-7; clone size: .; D gene: TRBD2; V gene: TRBV29-1; CDR3 DNA: TGCAGCGTCGAACGGGAGGTCCCCTACGAGCAGTACTTC; CDR3 protein: CSVEREVPYEQYF
J gene: TRBJ2-5; clone size: many; D gene: .; V gene: TRBV29-1; CDR3 DNA: TGCAGCGGCACTGGGGCGGGTCAGGCAGAGACCCAGTACTTC; CDR3 protein: CSGTGAGQAETQYF
J gene: TRBJ2-7; clone size: many; D gene: .; V gene: TRBV11-2; CDR3 DNA: TGTGCCAGCAGCTTAGTGTGGGCCGGGGTTACCTACGAGCAGTACTTC; CDR3 protein: CASSLVWAGVTYEQYF
J gene: TRBJ1-6; clone size: .; D gene: .; V gene: TRBV19; CDR3 DNA: TGTGCCAGTAGTTCCGGGGGTCAAAATTCACCCCTCCACTTT; CDR3 protein: CASSSGGQNSPLHF
J gene: TRBJ2-1; clone size: many; D gene: TRBD1; V gene: TRBV5-1; CDR3 DNA: TGCGCCAGCAGCACCGGGGCCAGGGGGCTGGATGAGCAGTTCTTC; CDR3 protein: CASSTGARGLDEQFF
J gene: TRBJ2-7; clone size: many; D gene: TRBD2; V gene: TRBV27; CDR3 DNA: TGTGCCAGCAGTTTATCACTAGCGGGGAACGAGCAGTACTTC; CDR3 protein: CASSLSLAGNEQYF